This T cell receptor (beta chain) appears in the sequencing data of a study of blood T cell repertoires in COVID-19. TCRdb's table, derived via immunoSEQ multiplex PCR, lists solely in-frame clones and lacks some. The table includes under 150,000 clones, over 70% detected once. CDR1 is SGHTA, CDR2 FQGTGA, per germline. This CDR3 has 13 residues. V dropped 2 bases and J dropped 8; count of bases not matched to a gene: 2. The sample comprised peripheral blood. The sequence derives from a man aged 50 to 60 with acute or convalescent COVID-19. V gene TRBV7-3 combines with J gene TRBJ2-1, with TRBD1 matching 8 bases. CDR3 sequence reads: CASSLQGAHEQFF. The CDR3 DNA follows: TGTGCCAGCAGCTTACAGGGGGCGCATGAGCAGTTCTTC.